This TCR beta chain was sequenced during a study of naive and memory T cell subsets. Points from the study as a whole: A few larger clonotypes appeared in naive repertoires, especially CD8, possibly memory cells re-expressing CD45RA.

Two oligonucleotides, mixed equimolar, formed the beta constant-region primer covering TRBC1 and TRBC2. Ligated cDNA was amplified by four rounds of PCR with nested alpha and beta constant-region primers and SP2. Ligation attached a single-stranded oligonucleotide with a 12-nucleotide UMI and the SP2 primer to the cDNA 3' end. TCRdb re-called the UMI-ligation and nested PCR reads through MiXCR, storing one row per CDR3 protein. The sample contains 140,000 to 150,000 distinct CDR3 sequences, under 25% of which appear only once. Cells stained for CD3, CD4, CD8, CD45RA and CD27 were sorted into four subsets. This CDR3 comprises 15 residues. Germline V gene sequence: CDR1 LGHDT, CDR2 YNNKEL (reference sequence). The junction had 4 bases not matched to a gene; V was cut back by 4 bases and J by 5 bases. In regard to this clonotype: Its antigen is not identified.

The chain couples TRBV3-1 to TRBJ1-6, with 8 nucleotides matching TRBD1. The sample comprised naive CD4+ T cells from blood. The TCR originated in a human donor in good health. CDR3 amino acids: CASSRGQGNNSPLHF. In DNA form, the CDR3 reads TGTGCCAGCAGCCGCGGACAGGGCAATAATTCACCCCTCCACTTT.